The following is a T cell receptor beta chain sequence with its context. This sample includes further DNA sequences coding for the same CDR3. The CDR3 runs to 13 residues. J was trimmed by 0 bases and V by 6 bases; bases with no gene match: 0. Germline assignment: CDR1 LNHDA and CDR2 SQIVND (reference sequence). The sample comes from a study of blood T cell repertoires in COVID-19. On the study more broadly: The United States, Italy and Spain provided the acute and convalescent COVID-19 samples. PBMCs, B-cell-depleted T cells, or T cells provided the cDNA or gDNA that made up the material.

Per the authors' pipeline: Researchers report that nucleated cell counts were estimated from reference gene primer amplification. Profiling relied on immunoSEQ multiplex PCR, and the TCRdb table lists in-frame clones only, not all of them. The V and J calls and clone size were taken over from that table, and D and trimming were inferred from the DNA. There are 75,000 to 95,000 clones in the sample; 80% occur only once, and around 11% lies in the top ten. The sequenced sample was peripheral blood. This clonotype was obtained from a woman aged 40 to 49 with active or convalescent COVID-19. The chain links TRBV19 to TRBJ2-7, with 9 bases matching TRBD1. CDR3 protein: CASRQGASYEQYF. Here the CDR3 DNA reads TGTGCCAGTAGACAGGGGGCCTCCTACGAGCAGTACTTC.